This entry is about one T cell receptor (beta chain). The antigen is not known. CDR1 is SGHNT, CDR2 YYREEE, per germline (reference sequence). The CDR3 runs to 15 residues. Trimming removed 0 bases at V and 1 base at J, with 11 bases between. The data belong to a study of CD8 T cell repertoires and HIV-1 epitope variants. Across the study: Autologous T cell-negative cells served as antigen-presenting cells in equal numbers. Study-level findings and limits: Only beta chains were identified, marking proliferation to antigen, not function.

TCR beta CDR3 was sequenced at survey depth on immunoSEQ. Produced via immunoSEQ multiplex PCR; TCRdb's table is partial and in-frame only. The data show about 5,600 clones, less than 70% seen once. This clonotype was obtained from a male donor with HIV. The chain employs TRBV5-4 and TRBJ2-7; a weak D match, TRBD1 (5 bases). Specimen: cultured CD8+ T cells derived from PBMCs. The CDR3 sequence: CASSLGQGLSYEQYF. The DNA for the CDR3 is TGTGCCAGCAGCTTGGGGCAGGGTCTATCCTACGAGCAGTACTTC.